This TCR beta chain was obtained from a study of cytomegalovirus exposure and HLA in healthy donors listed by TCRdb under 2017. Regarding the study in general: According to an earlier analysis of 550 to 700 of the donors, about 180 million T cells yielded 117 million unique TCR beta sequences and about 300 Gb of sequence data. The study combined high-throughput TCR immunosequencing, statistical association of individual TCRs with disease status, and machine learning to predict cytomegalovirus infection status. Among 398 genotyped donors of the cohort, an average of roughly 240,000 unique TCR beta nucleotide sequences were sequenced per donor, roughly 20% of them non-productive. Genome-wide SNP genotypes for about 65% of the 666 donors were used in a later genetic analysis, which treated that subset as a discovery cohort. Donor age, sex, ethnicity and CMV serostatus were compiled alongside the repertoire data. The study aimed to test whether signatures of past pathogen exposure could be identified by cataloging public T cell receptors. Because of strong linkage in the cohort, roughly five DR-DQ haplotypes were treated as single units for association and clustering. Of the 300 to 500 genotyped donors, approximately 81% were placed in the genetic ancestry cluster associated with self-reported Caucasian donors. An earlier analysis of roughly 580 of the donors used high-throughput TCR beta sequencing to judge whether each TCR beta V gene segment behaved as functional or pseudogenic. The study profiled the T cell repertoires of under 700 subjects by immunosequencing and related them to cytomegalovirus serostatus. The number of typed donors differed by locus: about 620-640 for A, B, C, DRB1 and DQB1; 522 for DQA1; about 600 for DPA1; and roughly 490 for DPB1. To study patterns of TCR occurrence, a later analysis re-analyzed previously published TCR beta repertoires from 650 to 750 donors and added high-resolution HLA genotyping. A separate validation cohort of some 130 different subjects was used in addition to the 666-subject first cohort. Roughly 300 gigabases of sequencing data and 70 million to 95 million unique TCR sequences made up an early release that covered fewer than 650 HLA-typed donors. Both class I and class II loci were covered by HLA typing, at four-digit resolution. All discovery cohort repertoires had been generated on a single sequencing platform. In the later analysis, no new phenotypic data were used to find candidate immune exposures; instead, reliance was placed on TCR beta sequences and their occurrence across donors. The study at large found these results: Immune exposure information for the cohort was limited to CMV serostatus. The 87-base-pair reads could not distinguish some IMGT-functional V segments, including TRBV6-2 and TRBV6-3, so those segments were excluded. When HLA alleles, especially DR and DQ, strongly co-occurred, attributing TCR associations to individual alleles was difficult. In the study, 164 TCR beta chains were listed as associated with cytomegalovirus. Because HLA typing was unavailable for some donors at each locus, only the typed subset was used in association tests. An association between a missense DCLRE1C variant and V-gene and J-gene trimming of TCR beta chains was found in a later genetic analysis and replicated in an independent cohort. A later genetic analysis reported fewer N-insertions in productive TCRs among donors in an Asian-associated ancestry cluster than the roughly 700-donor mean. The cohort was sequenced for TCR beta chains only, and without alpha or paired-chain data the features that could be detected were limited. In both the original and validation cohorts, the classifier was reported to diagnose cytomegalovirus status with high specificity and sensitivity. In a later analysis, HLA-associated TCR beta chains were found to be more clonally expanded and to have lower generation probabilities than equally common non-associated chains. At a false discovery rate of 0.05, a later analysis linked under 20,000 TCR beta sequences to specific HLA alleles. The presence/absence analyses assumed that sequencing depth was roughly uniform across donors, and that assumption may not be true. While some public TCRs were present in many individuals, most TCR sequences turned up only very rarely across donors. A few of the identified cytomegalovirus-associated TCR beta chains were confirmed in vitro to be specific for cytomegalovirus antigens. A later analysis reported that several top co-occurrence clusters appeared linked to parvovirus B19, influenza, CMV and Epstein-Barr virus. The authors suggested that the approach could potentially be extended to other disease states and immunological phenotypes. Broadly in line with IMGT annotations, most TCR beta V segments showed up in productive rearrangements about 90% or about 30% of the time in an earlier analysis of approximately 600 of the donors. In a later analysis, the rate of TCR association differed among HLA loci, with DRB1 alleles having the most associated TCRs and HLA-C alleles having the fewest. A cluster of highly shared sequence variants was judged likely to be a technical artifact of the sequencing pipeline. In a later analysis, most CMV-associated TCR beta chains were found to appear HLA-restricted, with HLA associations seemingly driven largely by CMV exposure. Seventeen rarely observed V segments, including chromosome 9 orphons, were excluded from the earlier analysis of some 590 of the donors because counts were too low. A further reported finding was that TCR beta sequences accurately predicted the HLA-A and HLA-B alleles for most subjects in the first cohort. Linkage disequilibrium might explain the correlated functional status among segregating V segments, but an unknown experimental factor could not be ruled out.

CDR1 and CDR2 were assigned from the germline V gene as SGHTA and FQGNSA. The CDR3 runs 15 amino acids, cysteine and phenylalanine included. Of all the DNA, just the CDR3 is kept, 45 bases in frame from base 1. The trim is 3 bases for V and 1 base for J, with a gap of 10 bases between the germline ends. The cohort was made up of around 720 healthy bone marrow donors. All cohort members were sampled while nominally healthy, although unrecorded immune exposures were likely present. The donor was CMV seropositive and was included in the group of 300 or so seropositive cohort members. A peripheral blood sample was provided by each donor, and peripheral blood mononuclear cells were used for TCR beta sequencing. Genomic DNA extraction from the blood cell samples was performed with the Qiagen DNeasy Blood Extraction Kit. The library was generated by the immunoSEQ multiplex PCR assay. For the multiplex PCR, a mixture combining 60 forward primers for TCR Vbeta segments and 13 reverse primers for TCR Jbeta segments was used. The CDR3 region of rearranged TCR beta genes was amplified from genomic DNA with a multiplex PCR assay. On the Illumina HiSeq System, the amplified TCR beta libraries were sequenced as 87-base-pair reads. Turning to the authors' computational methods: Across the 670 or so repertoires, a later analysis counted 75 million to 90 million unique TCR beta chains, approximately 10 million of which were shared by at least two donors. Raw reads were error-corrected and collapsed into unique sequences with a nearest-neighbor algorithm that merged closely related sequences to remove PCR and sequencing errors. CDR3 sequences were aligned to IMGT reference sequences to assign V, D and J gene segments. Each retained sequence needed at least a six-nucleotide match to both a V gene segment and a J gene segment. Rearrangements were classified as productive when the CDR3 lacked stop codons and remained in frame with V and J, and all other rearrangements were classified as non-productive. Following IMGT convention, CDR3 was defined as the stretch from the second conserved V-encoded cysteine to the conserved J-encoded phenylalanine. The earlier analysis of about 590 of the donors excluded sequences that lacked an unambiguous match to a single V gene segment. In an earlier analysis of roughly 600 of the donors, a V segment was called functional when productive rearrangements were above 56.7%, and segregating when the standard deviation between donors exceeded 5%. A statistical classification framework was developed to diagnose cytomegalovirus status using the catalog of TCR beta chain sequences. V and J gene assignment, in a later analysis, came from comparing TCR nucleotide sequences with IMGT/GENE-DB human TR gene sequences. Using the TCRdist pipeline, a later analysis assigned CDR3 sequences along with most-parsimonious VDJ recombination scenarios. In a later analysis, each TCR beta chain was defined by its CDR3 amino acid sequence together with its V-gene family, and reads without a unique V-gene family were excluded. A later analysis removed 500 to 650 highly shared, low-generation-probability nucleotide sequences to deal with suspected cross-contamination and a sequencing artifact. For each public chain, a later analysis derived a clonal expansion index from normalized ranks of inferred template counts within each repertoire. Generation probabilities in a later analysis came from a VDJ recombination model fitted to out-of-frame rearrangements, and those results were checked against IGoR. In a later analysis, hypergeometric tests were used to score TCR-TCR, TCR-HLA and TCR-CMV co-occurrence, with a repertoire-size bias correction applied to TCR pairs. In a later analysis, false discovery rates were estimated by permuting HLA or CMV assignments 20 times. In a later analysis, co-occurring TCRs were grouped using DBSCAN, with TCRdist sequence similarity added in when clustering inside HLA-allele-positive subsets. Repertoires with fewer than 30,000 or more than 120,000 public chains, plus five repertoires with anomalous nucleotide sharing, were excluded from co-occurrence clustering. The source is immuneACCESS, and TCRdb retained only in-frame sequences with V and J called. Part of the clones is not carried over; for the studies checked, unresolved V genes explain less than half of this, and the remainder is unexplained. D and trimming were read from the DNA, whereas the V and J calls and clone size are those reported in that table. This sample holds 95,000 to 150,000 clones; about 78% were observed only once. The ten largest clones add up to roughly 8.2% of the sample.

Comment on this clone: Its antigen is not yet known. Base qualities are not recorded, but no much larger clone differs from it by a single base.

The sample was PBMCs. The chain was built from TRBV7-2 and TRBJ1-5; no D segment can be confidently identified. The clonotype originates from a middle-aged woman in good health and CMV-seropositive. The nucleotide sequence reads TGTGCCAGCAGCTTCGGGTCGAGAAGCAATCAGCCCCAGCATTTT. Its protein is CASSFGSRSNQPQHF.